Shown below are 24 T cell receptor beta chains from a single sample sequenced in a study of T cell responses to AZD1222 COVID-19 vaccine. The protocol was immunoSEQ multiplex PCR, while the TCRdb copy is restricted to in-frame clones and leaves out a portion. The sample includes just under 150,000 clones, roughly 84% of them seen just once. This specimen consisted of peripheral blood, obtained 28 days after the second AZD1222 dose. The receptors shown here come from an adult who received the AZD1222 COVID-19 vaccine.

CDR3 loop: CASSFWGGSRGDEQFF. CDR3 sequence (DNA): TGTGCCAGCAGCTTTTGGGGCGGGAGCCGTGGAGATGAGCAGTTCTTC. J is TRBJ2-1 and V is TRBV5-6, with 7 bases matching TRBD2. The CDR3 covers 16 residues. V trimming: 2 bases; J trimming: 8 bases; junction bases outside the gene matches: 13. Looked up from germline, CDR1 is SGHDT and CDR2 is YYEEEE.

The chain employs TRBV5-6 and TRBJ2-7, with a weak D call TRBD2 (6 bases). V lost 1 base and J lost 0, with 14 bases in between. Germline CDR1 SGHDT, CDR2 YYEEEE. This CDR3 has 16 amino acids. CDR3 amino acids: CASSLTGLMSSYEQYF. The DNA for the CDR3 is TGTGCCAGCAGCTTGACGGGACTCATGAGCTCCTACGAGCAGTACTTC.

This chain uses TRBV2 with TRBJ2-1, with D unclear. The germline V gene encodes CDR1 SNHLY and CDR2 FYNNEI. Trimming left V 1 base short and J 4 bases short, with 11 bases between. The CDR3 extends over 15 amino acids. The CDR3 region is CASSEGYRIYNEQFF. The DNA of the CDR3 is TGTGCCAGCAGTGAAGGATATAGAATATACAATGAGCAGTTCTTC.

This chain links TRBV10-3 with TRBJ1-6; D is unresolved. V shed 0 bases and J shed 14 bases, with 8 bases lying between them. This CDR3 spans 12 amino acids. Germline-derived CDR1 and CDR2 are ENHRY and SYGVKD. In nucleotides, the CDR3 is TGTGCCATCAGTGAGTCCGACCTGGCCCTCCACTTT. This codes for CAISESDLALHF.

The CDR3 bases are TGTGCCAGCAGCTGGGGGTCCGGGGGTGAAAAACTGTTTTTT. This sequence encodes CASSWGSGGEKLFF. The chain recombines TRBV11-2 with TRBJ1-4, with D possibly matching TRBD1 (5 bases). CDR3 length equals 14 residues. Trimming took 4 bases from V and 7 from J, leaving 13 bases between them. The germline CDR1 and CDR2 sequences are SGHAT and FQNNGV.

This clone has just a few counts. This chain joins TRBV9 and TRBJ2-5; possible D gene TRBD1, 6 bases. This CDR3 spans 15 amino acids. Germline lookup yields CDR1 SGDLS and CDR2 YYNGEE. V gave up 5 bases and J gave up 5 bases, with 19 bases separating them. The CDR3 DNA is TGTGCCAGCAGGAAGGGAATGACAGGCGGGGAGACCCAGTACTTC. It codes for CASRKGMTGGETQYF.

V is TRBV30 and J is TRBJ1-4, with a tentative D call TRBD1 (5 bases). The germline CDR1 and CDR2 sequences are GTSNPN and SVGIG (reference sequence). The CDR3 has 15 residues. V lost 1 base, J lost 8 bases, and 17 bases lay in between. The CDR3: CAWSAPGFLREKLFF. The CDR3 DNA sequence: TGTGCCTGGAGTGCGCCAGGGTTCCTAAGGGAAAAACTGTTTTTT.

This clone has more than one count but fewer than ten. The V call is TRBV10-3, the J call TRBJ1-3; D remains ambiguous. With 2 bases removed from V and 0 bases from J, the gap between germline ends came to 5 bases. The CDR3 extends over 14 amino acids. Germline CDR1 is ENHRY and CDR2 is SYGVKD. The CDR3 coding sequence is TGTGCCATCAGTGAGGACATCTCTGGAAACACCATATATTTT. As protein: CAISEDISGNTIYF.

This clone was detected only once. The CDR3 protein is CASSPSTLTESYMNTEAFF. In DNA, the CDR3 is TGTGCCAGCAGCCCGTCGACACTAACAGAGTCTTACATGAACACTGAAGCTTTCTTT. The chain carries TRBV11-2 and TRBJ1-1; no firm D call. The CDR3 extends over 19 amino acids. Germline CDR1 is SGHAT and CDR2 is FQNNGV. Trimming left V 5 bases short and J 0 bases short, with 25 bases between.

The rearrangement joins TRBV28 to TRBJ2-5; 10 nucleotides agree with TRBD2. Germline V CDR1 and CDR2: MDHEN, SYDVKM. The CDR3 covers 14 residues. Germline trimming cut 7 bases from V and 4 bases from J; bases unmatched to any gene: 6. CDR3 sequence: CASTRAGGPETQYF. CDR3 in DNA: TGTGCCAGCACCCGAGCGGGAGGGCCAGAGACCCAGTACTTC.

The V call is TRBV6-5, the J call TRBJ2-7; 7 nucleotides align to TRBD1. V lost 8 bases to trimming and J lost 1 base; unmatched junction nucleotides: 8. This CDR3 region has 14 residues. Per germline, CDR1 MNHEY and CDR2 SVGAGI. The CDR3 nucleotides read TGTGCCAGCCAGACAGGGTGGCTTTCCTACGAGCAGTACTTC. As protein: CASQTGWLSYEQYF.

This chain connects TRBV29-1 to TRBJ2-1; the match to TRBD2 covers 13 bases. The V and J ends lost 0 bases and 2 bases, in that order; junction bases with no gene match: 16. The germline CDR1 and CDR2 sequences are SQVTM and ANQGSEA. The CDR3 length is 21 residues. CDR3 DNA: TGCAGCGTTGAAGAATTTTGGCAGGGAACTAGCGGGAGGGAAACCTACAATGAGCAGTTCTTC. Amino acid sequence: CSVEEFWQGTSGRETYNEQFF.

This rearrangement joins TRBV4-1 to TRBJ1-5, with D possibly TRBD1 on 6 matching bases. The germline V and J ends were trimmed by 1 base and 6 bases, with 13 bases remaining between them. The CDR3 extends over 15 amino acids. Germline CDR1 MGHRA, CDR2 YSYEKL. This CDR3 reads CASSQARGQVQPQHF. The CDR3 DNA sequence: TGCGCCAGCAGCCAAGCCAGGGGTCAGGTTCAGCCCCAGCATTTT.

The gene calls are TRBV30 and TRBJ1-2; 9 bases fit TRBD1. The CDR3 runs to 12 residues. From germline, CDR1 is GTSNPN and CDR2 SVGIG (reference sequence). Trimming cost V 0 bases and J 7 bases; bases outside gene matches: 0. The CDR3 loop reads CAWSVQGAGYTF. CDR3 DNA sequence: TGTGCCTGGAGTGTACAGGGGGCTGGCTACACCTTC.

This clone was seen only once. The rearrangement uses TRBV20-1 and TRBJ2-3; D is possibly TRBD2 (5 bases). The germline V gene encodes CDR1 DFQATT and CDR2 SNEGSKA (reference sequence). The V end was cut by 5 bases, the J end by 6 bases, with 9 bases between. The length of the CDR3 is 11 residues. CDR3 bases: TGCAGTGCTTCCGAGCGGGATACGCAGTATTTT. It translates to CSASERDTQYF.

This chain uses TRBV5-1 with TRBJ1-2, with D possibly TRBD1 on 5 matching bases. This CDR3 has 12 residues. V was cut by 0 bases and J by 5 bases, with 5 bases left in between. Germline loops: CDR1 SGHRS, CDR2 YFSETQ. The CDR3 loop is CASSLGQYGYTF. In DNA form, the CDR3 reads TGCGCCAGCAGCTTGGGACAGTATGGCTACACCTTC.

The rearrangement uses TRBV2 and TRBJ2-6; D remains ambiguous. The germline V and J ends were trimmed by 8 bases and 0 bases, with 8 bases remaining between them. CDR1 and CDR2 (germline): SNHLY, FYNNEI. This CDR3 has 14 amino acids. CDR3 loop: CASETDSGANVLTF. The CDR3 DNA reads as TGTGCCAGCGAAACGGACTCTGGGGCCAACGTCCTGACTTTC.

The chain recombines TRBV5-6 with TRBJ2-2, with no clear D. The CDR3 is 17 amino acids. In germline, CDR1 is SGHDT, CDR2 YYEEEE. V lost 3 bases, J lost 0 bases, and 15 bases lay in between. The CDR3 sequence is CASSSKLFQANTGELFF. The CDR3 coding sequence is TGTGCCAGCAGCTCAAAGCTTTTCCAGGCGAACACCGGGGAGCTGTTTTTT.

The gene calls are TRBV6-6 and TRBJ1-1, with unresolved D. Germline assignment: CDR1 MNHNY and CDR2 SVGAGI (reference sequence). Trimming took 2 bases from V and 1 from J, leaving 11 bases between them. This CDR3 has 15 residues. CDR3 amino acids: CASSYPIGQNTEAFF. The CDR3 DNA sequence: TGTGCCAGCAGTTACCCGATAGGCCAGAACACTGAAGCTTTCTTT.

Only a few counts were recorded for this clone. The chain couples TRBV24-1 to TRBJ2-7, with TRBD1 matching 9 bases. The CDR3 loop spans 14 amino acids. J gave up 5 bases and V 7 bases, and 8 bases lay outside the gene matches. CDR1 KGHDR and CDR2 SFDVKD come from the germline V gene. The CDR3 sequence: CATSPTGGMDEQYF. As DNA, the CDR3 is TGTGCCACCAGCCCTACAGGGGGCATGGACGAGCAGTACTTC.

This chain's CDR3 is CASSIAGYSTDTQYF. The CDR3 bases are TGTGCCAGTAGTATCGCAGGGTATAGCACAGATACGCAGTATTTT. The chain uses TRBV19 and TRBJ2-3; a possible D gene is TRBD1 (5 bases). The CDR3 consists of 15 residues. The V and J ends lost 3 bases and 0 bases respectively, with 10 bases between them. CDR1 is LNHDA, CDR2 SQIVND, per germline (reference sequence).

J is TRBJ1-1 and V is TRBV10-2; 9 nucleotides agree with TRBD1. Per the germline V gene, CDR1 is WSHSY and CDR2 is SAAADI. The V gene end was trimmed by 6 bases and the J gene end by 5 bases; junction bases not matched to a gene: 1. The CDR3 has 12 amino acids. CDR3 amino acids: CASSDRGTEAFF. CDR3 DNA: TGCGCCAGCAGCGACAGGGGGACTGAAGCTTTCTTT.

The chain uses TRBV5-5 and TRBJ1-5; unclear D gene. Trimming removed 1 base from V and 3 bases from J, with 14 bases in between. The CDR3 covers 16 residues. The germline V gene encodes CDR1 SGHKS and CDR2 YYEKEE (reference sequence). CDR3 nucleotides: TGTGCCAGCAGCTTGCCGGCTGTTAGTCCCAATCAGCCCCAGCATTTT. This sequence encodes CASSLPAVSPNQPQHF.

The V call is TRBV11-3, the J call TRBJ2-5; maybe TRBD1 (5 bases). Germline V CDR1 and CDR2: SGHNT, YENEEA. Trimming left V 5 bases short and J 7 bases short, with 14 bases between. The CDR3 contains 13 residues. CDR3 coding DNA: TGTGCCAGCAGCCCGGACACCGTAGGGACCCAGTACTTC. This codes for CASSPDTVGTQYF.